What follows are 27 T cell receptor beta chains derived from one specimen sequenced in a study of metastatic and nonmetastatic thyroid tumors (dated by TCRdb to the early 2020s). The library was made by PCR. The sequencing machine was an Illumina HiSeq 4000. TCRdb ran its own pipeline on the public reads, namely fastp trimming at Q25 and MiXCR clone calling, and kept in-frame beta chains. The sample table holds about 15,000 clones, of which around 28% were seen once. The top ten constitute over 45% of the sample. No patient had received any treatment before thyroid surgery. Source material: tumor tissue. Every receptor here comes from a male donor with papillary thyroid cancer or a benign thyroid nodule (not recorded which). Some clones in this sample may be carry-over from other donors' samples.

This clone is judged medium-sized (0.01 to 0.1%). The gene calls are TRBV28 and TRBJ2-1, with D unclear. V lost 3 bases to trimming and J lost 10 bases, with 10 bases between them. Germline V lookup: CDR1 MDHEN, CDR2 SYDVKM. The CDR3 spans 12 residues. The CDR3 is CASSFSNHEQFF. CDR3 bases: TGTGCCAGCAGTTTTTCAAATCACGAGCAGTTCTTC.

This clone was seen repeatedly, ten times or more. V gene TRBV20-1 combines with J gene TRBJ1-6, with 8 bases identical to TRBD1. The germline V gene has CDR1 DFQATT and CDR2 SNEGSKA (reference sequence). The junction had 5 bases not matched to a gene; V was cut back by 6 bases and J by 10 bases. This CDR3 spans 12 amino acids. The CDR3 here is CSADRGRSPLHF. DNA of the CDR3: TGCAGTGCAGACAGGGGACGGTCACCCCTCCACTTT.

This clone has a handful of counts. This chain uses TRBV12-3 or TRBV12-4 with TRBJ2-7, with D possibly being TRBD2 (6 bases). Trimming cost V 5 bases and J 2 bases, with 10 bases left between them. The CDR3 totals 13 residues. CDR3 loop: CASSTSWAYEQYF. CDR3 sequence (DNA): TGTGCCAGCAGTACTAGCTGGGCCTACGAGCAGTACTTC.

This clone was seen ten or more times. This chain uses TRBV10-3 with TRBJ2-2; 9 bases agree with TRBD2. Germline CDR1 ENHRY, CDR2 SYGVKD. The CDR3 totals 15 residues. After removal of 2 bases from V and 6 bases from J, the junction contained 4 bases not matched to a gene. In DNA, the CDR3 is TGTGCCATCAGTGAGGGCGGCGGGGGGGCCGGGGAGCTGTTTTTT. It yields the protein CAISEGGGGAGELFF.

With regard to this clone: Germline and junction disagree at one end, which may indicate a read error. CDR3 protein: CASSLKGGSCLAGVQLF. The CDR3 bases are TGTGCCAGCTCACTCAAAGGGGGGTCGTGTCTAGCGGGAGTACAACTCTTC. The genes are TRBV18 and TRBJ2-7; 10 bases are a match to TRBD2. The germline V gene has CDR1 KGHSH and CDR2 LQKENI. This CDR3 spans 17 amino acids.

The chain couples TRBV27 to TRBJ2-5, with a possible D match to TRBD1 (8 bases). Per germline, CDR1 MNHEY and CDR2 SMNVEV (reference sequence). The V end lost 3 bases, the J end lost 1 base, and 21 bases lay between the germline ends. CDR3 length equals 18 residues. Here the CDR3 reads CASSFPTSRGQAQETQYF. CDR3 nucleotide sequence: TGTGCCAGCAGTTTCCCGACTAGCCGGGGACAGGCCCAAGAGACCCAGTACTTC.

This clone has just a few counts. A much larger clone differs by one base, so this may be a read error. The V gene is TRBV2, the J gene TRBJ2-7; TRBD2 matches 7 bases. From germline, CDR1 is SNHLY and CDR2 FYNNEI. J was trimmed by 2 bases and V by 6 bases; bases with no gene match: 16. The CDR3 is 17 amino acids. The CDR3 DNA reads as TGTGCCAGCAGGGAACTAGTGGGAGGGCCTAAAGCCTACGAGCAGTACTTC. Translation: CASRELVGGPKAYEQYF.

The chain is built from TRBV25-1 and TRBJ2-7; 7 nucleotides agree with TRBD1. Unmatched junction bases numbered 3, after V lost 1 base and J lost 3 bases. Germline V lookup: CDR1 MGHDK, CDR2 SYGVNS. The CDR3 has 14 residues. The CDR3 loop reads CASSEWSGGYEQYF. The CDR3 nucleotides read TGTGCCAGCAGTGAATGGTCAGGGGGCTACGAGCAGTACTTC.

The chain recombines TRBV20-1 with TRBJ2-7, with TRBD1 matching over 7 bases. Germline trimming cut 6 bases from V and 4 bases from J; bases unmatched to any gene: 6. This CDR3 contains 12 residues. The V gene's germline CDR1 is DFQATT and CDR2 SNEGSKA (reference sequence). CDR3 DNA: TGCAGTGCCGGGACAGACAGTTACGAGCAGTACTTC. This encodes CSAGTDSYEQYF.

By sample share, this clone is medium-sized (0.01 to 0.1%). This chain links TRBV11-3 with TRBJ2-3; 7 positions match TRBD1. CDR3 length: 16 residues. The V gene end was trimmed by 5 bases and the J gene end by 2 bases; junction bases not matched to a gene: 10. CDR1 SGHNT and CDR2 YENEEA come from the germline V gene. In DNA form, the CDR3 reads TGTGCCAGCAGCGGCCCCGGGACAGAGACCACAGATACGCAGTATTTT. Translating it yields CASSGPGTETTDTQYF.

This clone was detected only once. The CDR3 sequence is CASSLGEAGGSYNEQFF. CDR3 sequence (DNA): TGCGCCAGCAGCTTGGGAGAAGCGGGAGGCTCCTACAATGAGCAGTTCTTC. The chain links TRBV5-1 to TRBJ2-1; 9 bases are a match to TRBD2. The CDR3 is made up of 17 amino acids. Losses at the gene ends were 0 bases for V and 0 bases for J; bases not matched to a gene: 4. Germline V gene sequence: CDR1 SGHRS, CDR2 YFSETQ.

This clone is categorized as medium-sized (0.01 to 0.1%). The genes are TRBV20-1 and TRBJ2-1; TRBD2 aligns across 7 bases. CDR3 length equals 14 residues. J lost 3 bases, V lost 1 base, and 3 bases had no gene match. CDR1 and CDR2 from the germline V gene are DFQATT and SNEGSKA (reference sequence). DNA of the CDR3: TGCAGTGCTAGAGGGGAGCGGGGCTACAATGAGCAGTTCTTC. This codes for CSARGERGYNEQFF.

Many counts were recorded for this clone. The chain has TRBV12-5 and TRBJ2-7; 7 bases are a match to TRBD1. Trimming removed 3 bases from V and 2 bases from J; junction bases left unmatched: 1. Per germline, CDR1 LGHNT and CDR2 FRNRAP. CDR3 length: 13 residues. The CDR3 region is CASGFDRAYEQYF. CDR3 sequence (DNA): TGTGCTAGTGGTTTCGACAGGGCCTACGAGCAGTACTTC. Looking up the rest from reference TRBV12-5 and TRBJ2-7 gives the full variable domain: DARVTQTPRHKVTEMGQEVTMRCQPILGHNTVFWYRQTMMQGLELLAYFRNRAPLDDSGMPKDRFSAEMPDATLATLKIQPSEPRDSAVYFCASGFDRAYEQYFGPGTRLTVT.

V is TRBV5-1 and J is TRBJ2-3, with TRBD2 matching over 10 bases. The germline CDR1 and CDR2 sequences are SGHRS and YFSETQ. CDR3 size: 16 residues. Trimming at V came to 0 bases and at J to 2 bases, leaving 3 bases not matched to a gene. The CDR3 DNA follows: TGCGCCAGCAGCTTGGACGGGACTAGCGCCACAGATACGCAGTATTTT. This codes for CASSLDGTSATDTQYF.

This clone was observed at least ten times. V and J are TRBV20-1 and TRBJ2-1; 7 bases are shared with TRBD2. V lost 2 bases, J lost 5 bases, and 0 bases stayed unmatched. Per germline, CDR1 DFQATT and CDR2 SNEGSKA (reference sequence). The CDR3 totals 12 residues. The CDR3: CSARLADNEQFF. The CDR3 DNA is TGCAGTGCTAGACTAGCGGACAATGAGCAGTTCTTC.

This clone was seen ten or more times. The chain recombines TRBV28 with TRBJ2-1, with 7 bases aligning to TRBD2. The germline gives CDR1 MDHEN, CDR2 SYDVKM. This CDR3 has 16 residues. After removal of 6 bases from V and 3 bases from J, the junction contained 11 bases not matched to a gene. The CDR3 sequence is CASRPGIGTIYNEQFF. For the CDR3, the DNA is TGTGCCAGCAGACCTGGAATAGGGACTATCTACAATGAGCAGTTCTTC.

The CDR3 DNA reads TGTGCCAGCTCAGACTCGGTCTACGAGCAGTACTTC. Its protein product is CASSDSVYEQYF. V is TRBV6-1 and J is TRBJ2-7; D is unresolved. Trimming removed 8 bases at V and 3 bases at J, with 11 bases between. The CDR3 is 12 amino acids. Germline CDR1 MNHNS, CDR2 SASEGT.

V usage is TRBV18 and J usage is TRBJ1-1, with D hard to call. Trimming cost V 6 bases and J 1 base, with 12 bases left between them. CDR3 length: 14 amino acids. The germline CDR1 and CDR2 sequences are KGHSH and LQKENI. The CDR3 is CASSPERRNTEAFF. DNA of the CDR3: TGTGCCAGCTCCCCGGAGAGGCGGAACACTGAAGCTTTCTTT.

V gene TRBV18 combines with J gene TRBJ2-7; D may match TRBD1 or TRBD2 (6 bases each). With 4 bases removed from V and 6 bases from J, the gap between germline ends came to 13 bases. This CDR3 region has 13 residues. Germline lookup yields CDR1 KGHSH and CDR2 LQKENI. CDR3 nucleotides: TGTGCCAGCTCACTGTTACAGGGAGGCGAGCAGTACTTC. It yields the protein CASSLLQGGEQYF.

This clone was found many times. This chain connects TRBV6-1 to TRBJ1-3; a possible D gene is TRBD1 (5 bases). This CDR3 is built from 17 residues. V shed 6 bases and J shed 0 bases, with 18 bases lying between them. Germline loops: CDR1 MNHNS, CDR2 SASEGT. The CDR3 nucleotides read TGTGCCAGCAGGGCGTCAGGGTATGACATCTCTGGAAACACCATATATTTT. It encodes CASRASGYDISGNTIYF.

This clone has at least ten counts. Other DNA sequences in the same sample also yield this CDR3. The V call is TRBV18, the J call TRBJ2-7; 13 nucleotides line up with TRBD2. The tail of the sequence fits TRBJ2-1 better, so the J call may be wrong. Per germline, CDR1 KGHSH and CDR2 LQKENI. This CDR3 has 20 amino acids. The CDR3 region is CASSLKGGSGLAGPTYVQFF. CDR3 nucleotide sequence: TGTGCCAGCTCACTCAAAGGGGGCTCGGGACTAGCGGGACCTACCTACGTGCAGTTCTTC.

This clone was detected many times. The chain carries TRBV6-1 and TRBJ2-2; D not resolved. Germline CDR1 and CDR2: MNHNS and SASEGT. This CDR3 is 11 amino acids long. V lost 8 bases and J lost 5, with 6 bases in between. In nucleotides, the CDR3 is TGTGCCAGCGAACAGACCGGGGAGCTGTTTTTT. As protein: CASEQTGELFF.

This clone was counted ten times or more. Other nucleotide sequences from this sample produce the same CDR3. The chain has TRBV5-5 and TRBJ2-3, with 11 bases aligning to TRBD2. CDR1 is SGHKS, CDR2 YYEKEE, per germline (reference sequence). V gave up 1 base and J gave up 4 bases; unmatched junction bases: 2. The CDR3 length is 15 residues. In nucleotides, the CDR3 is TGTGCCAGCAGCTTGACTAGCGGGAGTCCAGATACGCAGTATTTT. The encoded protein is CASSLTSGSPDTQYF.

V and J are TRBV7-3 and TRBJ2-3, with D possibly TRBD2 on 5 matching bases. The CDR3 loop spans 16 amino acids. V was pared by 5 bases and J by 2 bases, with 17 bases between. Per germline, CDR1 SGHTA and CDR2 FQGTGA. CDR3 loop: CASSPRLGGSTDTQYF. The CDR3, as DNA: TGTGCCAGCAGCCCCCGTTTGGGCGGGTCCACAGATACGCAGTATTTT. The variable domain in full, completed from reference TRBV7-3 and TRBJ2-3, reads GAGVSQTPSNKVTEKGKYVELRCDPISGHTALYWYRQSLGQGPEFLIYFQGTGAADDSGLPNDRFFAVRPEGSVSTLKIQRTERGDSAVYLCASSPRLGGSTDTQYFGPGTRLTVL.

Sample share makes this clone medium-sized. CDR3 in DNA: TGCGCCAGCAGCCAAGATTTTGCGGAGCAGTTCTTC. Protein: CASSQDFAEQFF. The chain uses TRBV4-1 and TRBJ2-1; D unclear. Germline lookup yields CDR1 MGHRA and CDR2 YSYEKL. V was cut by 0 bases and J by 10 bases, with 7 bases left in between. This CDR3 comprises 12 residues.

The count of this clone is one. No conserved phenylalanine or tryptophan ends this CDR3, so it is likely a read error. The rearrangement joins TRBV6-2 or TRBV6-3 to TRBJ2-1, with a weak D call TRBD2 (5 bases). Germline loops: CDR1 MNHEY, CDR2 SVGEGT. The CDR3 runs 12 residues. CDR3: CASRYLTNAQFL. The CDR3 DNA reads TGTGCCAGCAGATACCTGACTAATGCGCAGTTCTTA.

This clone was observed a handful of times. This chain links TRBV2 with TRBJ2-7; TRBD2 is a possible D gene (5 bases). The V and J ends lost 3 bases and 7 bases respectively, with 10 bases between them. The germline gives CDR1 SNHLY, CDR2 FYNNEI. The CDR3 consists of 12 residues. CDR3 DNA sequence: TGTGCCAGCAGTGAGAACCGGGAAGAGCAGTACGTC. This translates into CASSENREEQYV.